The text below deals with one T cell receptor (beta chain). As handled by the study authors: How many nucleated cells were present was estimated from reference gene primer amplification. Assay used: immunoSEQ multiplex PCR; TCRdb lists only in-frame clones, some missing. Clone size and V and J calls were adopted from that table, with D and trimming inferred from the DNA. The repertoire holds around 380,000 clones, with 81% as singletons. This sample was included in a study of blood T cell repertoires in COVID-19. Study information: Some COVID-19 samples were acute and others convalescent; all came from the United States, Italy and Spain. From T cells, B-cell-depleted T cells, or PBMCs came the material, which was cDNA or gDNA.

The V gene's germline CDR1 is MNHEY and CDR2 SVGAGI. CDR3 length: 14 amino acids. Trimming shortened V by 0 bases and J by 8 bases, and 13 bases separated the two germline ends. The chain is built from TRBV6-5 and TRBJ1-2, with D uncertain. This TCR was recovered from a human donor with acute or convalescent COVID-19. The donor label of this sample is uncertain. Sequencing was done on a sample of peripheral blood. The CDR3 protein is CASSYSWEVRGYTF. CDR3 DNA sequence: TGTGCCAGCAGTTACTCATGGGAGGTACGCGGCTACACCTTC.